This T cell receptor (beta chain) was documented in a study of beta chain features in type 1 diabetes. Study-wide results and caveats: For TCRB rearrangement, an influence of HLA type remained unresolved here. Type 1 diabetes patients showed a moderate but significant shortening of TCRB CDR3s in all four CD4+ subsets. Among patients, naive, central memory and Treg TCRB repertoires appeared more similar than among healthy donors. VDJ junctions from type 1 diabetes patients carried fewer insertions and larger deletions.

This clone was recorded a few times. What it binds is not known. The CDR3 spans 14 residues. Germline values: CDR1 SGHRS, CDR2 YFSETQ. V lost 3 bases and J lost 6; bases outside the gene matches: 7. Of the isolated RNA, all was reverse transcribed, and so the sequenced material was expressed TCRB transcripts. TCRdb's table, derived via immunoSEQ multiplex PCR, lists solely in-frame clones and lacks some. The data show 250,000 to 300,000 clones, approximately 14% seen once. V gene TRBV5-1 combines with J gene TRBJ2-7; 9 bases are shared with TRBD1. This receptor was obtained from a man aged 25 to 45 with type 1 diabetes. Sequenced input: naive CD4+ T cells from blood. The CDR3, as DNA: TGCGCCAGCAGCTCAACAGGGGGCTTAGCCGAGCAGTACTTC. The encoded protein is CASSSTGGLAEQYF.